The 28 T cell receptor beta chains below all came from one sample that was sequenced in a study of T cell responses to AZD1222 COVID-19 vaccine. Only in-frame clones appear in the TCRdb table, and some are missing; sequencing was by immunoSEQ multiplex PCR. The sample lists about 79,000 clones, 92% seen once, with approximately 7% in the top ten. The specimen comprised peripheral blood, sampled on day 0 of MenACWY control vaccination. The receptors shown here come from an adult in good health.

This chain links TRBV7-8 with TRBJ2-5; unclear D gene. The CDR3 length is 15 residues. CDR1 is SGHVS, CDR2 FQNEAQ, per germline. The V and J ends lost 1 base and 2 bases respectively, with 11 bases between them. DNA for the CDR3: TGTGCCAGCAGCTTAGTGGGTAGGCGGCAAGAGACCCAGTACTTC. Translating it yields CASSLVGRRQETQYF. The variable domain in full, completed from reference TRBV7-8 and TRBJ2-5, reads GAGVSQSPRYKVAKRGQDVALRCDPISGHVSLFWYQQALGQGPEFLTYFQNEAQLDKSGLPSDRFFAERPEGSVSTLKIQRTQQEDSAVYLCASSLVGRRQETQYFGPGTRLLVL.

The chain couples TRBV27 to TRBJ2-1; TRBD2 matches 8 bases. The length of the CDR3 is 14 residues. Germline CDR1 and CDR2: MNHEY and SMNVEV (reference sequence). Germline trimming cut 3 bases from V and 6 bases from J; bases unmatched to any gene: 4. This CDR3 is CASSLASGGNEQFF. In DNA, the CDR3 is TGTGCCAGCAGTTTGGCCAGCGGGGGCAATGAGCAGTTCTTC.

By sample share, this clone is medium-sized. The gene calls are TRBV5-6 and TRBJ1-4; 8 nucleotides agree with TRBD1. The trim removed 4 bases at V and 8 bases at J, leaving 4 bases unmatched. CDR3 length: 13 amino acids. Germline V gene sequence: CDR1 SGHDT, CDR2 YYEEEE. The CDR3 protein is CASSRTGPEKLFF. CDR3 DNA: TGTGCCAGCAGCAGGACAGGGCCGGAAAAACTGTTTTTT.

The gene calls are TRBV3-1 (or the pseudogene TRBV3-2) and TRBJ2-7; 8 bases are a match to TRBD2. CDR1 is LGHDT and CDR2 is YNNKEL in the germline V gene (reference sequence). CDR3 size: 14 residues. V was pared by 0 bases and J by 5 bases, with 3 bases of the junction left unmatched. The CDR3 DNA follows: TGTGCCAGCAGCCAAGATCGGGGGGGAGACGAGCAGTACTTC. It yields the protein CASSQDRGGDEQYF.

This rearrangement joins TRBV7-2 to TRBJ2-3, with 8 bases lining up with TRBD1. The CDR3 runs to 15 residues. The germline CDR1 and CDR2 sequences are SGHTA and FQGNSA. V lost 4 bases to trimming and J lost 4 bases; unmatched junction nucleotides: 7. This CDR3 is CASSSTGDRADTQYF. The CDR3 nucleotides read TGTGCCAGCAGCTCGACAGGGGATCGGGCAGATACGCAGTATTTT.

This clone has just one count. CDR3 residues: CASSIASETGRYEQYF. The CDR3 DNA reads as TGTGCCAGTAGTATAGCGTCCGAGACAGGGAGGTACGAGCAGTACTTC. The J gene is TRBJ2-7, the V gene TRBV19; D possibly corresponds to TRBD1 (7 bases). This CDR3 region has 16 residues. The ends were cut back, 1 base at V and 4 bases at J, with 17 bases in the middle. CDR1 LNHDA and CDR2 SQIVND come from the germline V gene (reference sequence). Filled out from reference TRBV19 and TRBJ2-7, the complete variable domain reads DGGITQSPKYLFRKEGQNVTLSCEQNLNHDAMYWYRQDPGQGLRLIYYSQIVNDFQKGDIAEGYSVSREKKESFPLTVTSAQKNPTAFYLCASSIASETGRYEQYFGPGTRLTVT.

The V call is TRBV11-2, the J call TRBJ1-1; no clear D gene. V was pared by 1 base and J by 7 bases, with 7 bases between. This CDR3 comprises 12 residues. In germline, CDR1 is SGHAT, CDR2 FQNNGV. The CDR3: CASSLGRGEAFF. Here the CDR3 DNA reads TGTGCCAGCAGCTTAGGCCGCGGTGAAGCTTTCTTT.

The chain couples TRBV4-3 to TRBJ1-5, with a weak D call TRBD1 (5 bases). The germline V gene has CDR1 LGHNA and CDR2 YSLEER. The CDR3 is made up of 15 amino acids. The V end was cut by 0 bases, the J end by 7 bases, with 13 bases between. CDR3: CASSQEGQGDQPQHF. DNA for the CDR3: TGCGCCAGCAGCCAAGAAGGGCAGGGAGACCAGCCCCAGCATTTT.

This clone was observed a single time. The chain carries TRBV6-2 or TRBV6-3 and TRBJ2-5; D could derive from TRBD1 or TRBD2 (5 bases each). V lost 5 bases, J lost 2 bases, and 12 bases lay in between. The CDR3 length is 14 residues. The germline V gene encodes CDR1 MNHEY and CDR2 SVGEGT. CDR3 in DNA: TGTGCCAGCAGTCCCGGGACGGGGCAAGAGACCCAGTACTTC. This encodes CASSPGTGQETQYF.

The chain recombines TRBV4-1 with TRBJ1-5, with 7 nucleotides matching TRBD1. V lost 0 bases to trimming and J lost 2 bases; unmatched junction nucleotides: 7. Germline CDR1 and CDR2: MGHRA and YSYEKL. The CDR3 runs 17 residues. In nucleotides, the CDR3 is TGCGCCAGCAGCCAAGACTTTTCTGGGACAGGCAATCAGCCCCAGCATTTT. Its protein is CASSQDFSGTGNQPQHF.

This rearrangement joins TRBV28 to TRBJ2-5; D perhaps matches TRBD2 (6 bases). Trimming stripped 3 bases from V and 4 bases from J, with 12 bases between. The CDR3 is 14 amino acids. Germline CDR1 is MDHEN and CDR2 is SYDVKM. The CDR3 DNA follows: TGTGCCAGCAGTTTTGCGAGGGGAGGAGAGACCCAGTACTTC. The encoded protein is CASSFARGGETQYF.

This rearrangement joins TRBV24-1 to TRBJ2-1; 8 bases align to TRBD2. Trimming removed 3 bases from V and 3 bases from J; junction bases left unmatched: 6. The germline V gene has CDR1 KGHDR and CDR2 SFDVKD. CDR3 length equals 16 residues. The CDR3 is CATSDPGLGGYNEQFF. The CDR3 DNA reads as TGTGCCACCAGTGATCCGGGACTAGGTGGCTACAATGAGCAGTTCTTC.

The chain has TRBV5-5 and TRBJ1-4, with no clear D. The ends were cut back, 3 bases at V and 0 bases at J, with 9 bases in the middle. The CDR3 runs 15 residues. Germline V gene lookup returns CDR1 SGHKS and CDR2 YYEKEE (reference sequence). The CDR3 loop reads CASSSALSTNEKLFF. The CDR3 nucleotides read TGTGCCAGCAGCTCTGCGCTTTCAACTAATGAAAAACTGTTTTTT.

The chain uses TRBV3-1 (or the pseudogene TRBV3-2) and TRBJ2-7; 8 bases align to TRBD1. The CDR3 is made up of 16 amino acids. Trimming removed 5 bases from V and 3 bases from J; junction bases left unmatched: 12. Per germline, CDR1 LGHDT and CDR2 YNNKEL (reference sequence). The CDR3 spells CASSWRKQGGNYEQYF. DNA for the CDR3: TGTGCCAGCAGCTGGCGAAAACAGGGGGGAAACTACGAGCAGTACTTC.

The chain uses TRBV2 and TRBJ2-2, with D possibly being TRBD2 (5 bases). The CDR3 totals 13 residues. Germline-derived CDR1 and CDR2 are SNHLY and FYNNEI. V was shortened by 7 bases and J by 1 base, with 7 bases between the two germline ends. The CDR3 nucleotides read TGTGCCAGCAAGACTATGAACACCGGGGAGCTGTTTTTT. Amino acids: CASKTMNTGELFF.

J is TRBJ2-2 and V is TRBV7-3; TRBD2 agrees at 9 bases. The V and J ends lost 5 bases and 6 bases, in that order; junction bases with no gene match: 10. This CDR3 comprises 16 residues. From germline, CDR1 is SGHTA and CDR2 FQGTGA. In DNA, the CDR3 is TGTGCCAGCAGCCCAATTAGCGGGAGCGGCGCCGGGGAGCTGTTTTTT. It yields the protein CASSPISGSGAGELFF.

Only one count was recorded for this clone. V usage is TRBV27 and J usage is TRBJ1-2, with D unclear. The CDR3 is 11 residues long. Germline CDR1 is MNHEY and CDR2 is SMNVEV (reference sequence). CDR3 in DNA: TGTGCTGATGGAGCGCCAGATGGCTACACCTTC. As protein: CADGAPDGYTF.

The J gene is TRBJ2-3, the V gene TRBV10-3, with 10 bases matching TRBD2. There are 15 residues in the CDR3. Looked up from germline, CDR1 is ENHRY and CDR2 is SYGVKD. Germline trimming cut 0 bases from V and 7 bases from J; bases unmatched to any gene: 4. CDR3 DNA sequence: TGTGCCATCAGTGAGTCAGCGGGAGGGCCATATACGCAGTATTTT. Protein sequence: CAISESAGGPYTQYF.

On this clone: Other DNA sequences within the sample encode an identical CDR3. The genes are TRBV9 and TRBJ1-3, with a weak D call TRBD1 (5 bases). Germline V lookup: CDR1 SGDLS, CDR2 YYNGEE. V lost 2 bases and J 2 bases, leaving 8 bases between the germline ends. The CDR3 consists of 14 residues. In nucleotides, the CDR3 is TGTGCCAGCAGCGTGGGGGGGGCTGGAAACACCATATATTTT. Encoded protein: CASSVGGAGNTIYF.

The chain joins TRBV3-1 (or the pseudogene TRBV3-2) to TRBJ1-2; the D gene is possibly TRBD1 (5 bases). Germline V gene lookup returns CDR1 LGHDT and CDR2 YNNKEL (reference sequence). Trimming pared 1 base from V and 4 bases from J, leaving 13 bases between. The CDR3 has 15 residues. CDR3 sequence: CASSQGGGFTYGYTF. CDR3 coding DNA: TGTGCCAGCAGCCAAGGGGGGGGATTCACCTATGGCTACACCTTC.

The gene calls are TRBV6-2 or TRBV6-3 and TRBJ2-2; 7 nucleotides line up with TRBD1. The CDR3 extends over 15 amino acids. The J segment lost 3 bases and the V segment lost 5 bases, leaving 6 bases of the junction unmatched. Germline CDR1 and CDR2: MNHEY and SVGEGT. CDR3 sequence: CASSTTGPDTGELFF. The CDR3 DNA follows: TGTGCCAGCAGTACGACAGGGCCGGACACCGGGGAGCTGTTTTTT.

This clone has more than one count but fewer than ten. The chain joins TRBV27 to TRBJ1-1; 7 bases match TRBD1. CDR3 length equals 14 residues. CDR1 and CDR2 from the germline V gene are MNHEY and SMNVEV (reference sequence). V shed 7 bases, J shed 6 bases, and the junction held 11 bases outside the gene matches. CDR3 residues: CASNTRQGMPEAFF. In DNA form, the CDR3 reads TGTGCCAGCAACACAAGACAGGGAATGCCTGAAGCTTTCTTT.

This chain uses TRBV29-1 with TRBJ1-2, with D possibly matching TRBD1 (5 bases). Per germline, CDR1 SQVTM and CDR2 ANQGSEA. The CDR3 is made up of 12 amino acids. The V end lost 4 bases, the J end lost 4 bases, and 10 bases lay between the germline ends. CDR3 residues: CSVAGGLYGYTF. CDR3 in DNA: TGCAGCGTTGCGGGGGGTCTCTATGGCTACACCTTC.

The chain is built from TRBV28 and TRBJ1-5; 8 bases are a match to TRBD1. This CDR3 is 14 amino acids long. The junction had 4 bases not matched to a gene; V was cut back by 7 bases and J by 2 bases. Per germline, CDR1 MDHEN and CDR2 SYDVKM. CDR3 DNA sequence: TGTGCCAGCAACGGACAGGGAGGCAATCAGCCCCAGCATTTT. Translation: CASNGQGGNQPQHF.

The genes are TRBV20-1 and TRBJ1-2; D not certain. Trimming left V 3 bases short and J 2 bases short, with 4 bases between. Germline CDR1 and CDR2: DFQATT and SNEGSKA (reference sequence). This CDR3 has 11 residues. The CDR3 DNA is TGCAGTGCTAGTGCAAACTATGGCTACACCTTC. It specifies CSASANYGYTF.

The chain recombines TRBV11-2 with TRBJ2-2; D is undetermined. The CDR3 has 15 residues. With 2 bases removed from V and 0 bases from J, the gap between germline ends came to 7 bases. Germline CDR1 and CDR2: SGHAT and FQNNGV. CDR3 region: CASSLIPANTGELFF. The CDR3 nucleotides read TGTGCCAGCAGCTTAATCCCAGCGAACACCGGGGAGCTGTTTTTT.

This chain links TRBV19 with TRBJ2-7; D ambiguous. The V and J ends lost 4 bases and 1 base respectively, with 8 bases between them. The CDR3 is 13 residues long. Germline values: CDR1 LNHDA, CDR2 SQIVND (reference sequence). The CDR3 nucleotides are TGTGCCAGTAGTACGACACATTCCTACGAGCAGTACTTC. Translation gives CASSTTHSYEQYF.

This chain joins TRBV9 and TRBJ1-1; no clear D gene. The CDR3 length is 13 residues. CDR1 is SGDLS and CDR2 is YYNGEE in the germline V gene. V lost 5 bases to trimming and J lost 1 base, with 9 bases between them. The CDR3, as DNA: TGTGCCAGCAGTGAAACACCGAACACTGAAGCTTTCTTT. Translating gives CASSETPNTEAFF.